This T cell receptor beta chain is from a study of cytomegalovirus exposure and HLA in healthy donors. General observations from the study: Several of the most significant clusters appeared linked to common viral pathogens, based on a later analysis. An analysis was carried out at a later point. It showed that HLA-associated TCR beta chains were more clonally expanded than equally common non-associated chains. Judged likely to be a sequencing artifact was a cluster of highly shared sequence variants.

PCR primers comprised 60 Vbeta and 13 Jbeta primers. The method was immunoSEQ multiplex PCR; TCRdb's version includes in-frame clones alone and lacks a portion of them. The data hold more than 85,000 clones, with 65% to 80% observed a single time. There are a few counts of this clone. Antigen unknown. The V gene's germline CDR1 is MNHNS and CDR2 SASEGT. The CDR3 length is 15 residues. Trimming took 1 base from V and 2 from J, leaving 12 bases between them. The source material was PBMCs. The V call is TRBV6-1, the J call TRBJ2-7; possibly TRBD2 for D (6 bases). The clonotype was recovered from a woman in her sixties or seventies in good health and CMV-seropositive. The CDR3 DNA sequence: TGTGCCAGCAGTGAAGAGGGGTCTAGCGCCTACGAGCAGTACTTC. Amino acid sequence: CASSEEGSSAYEQYF.